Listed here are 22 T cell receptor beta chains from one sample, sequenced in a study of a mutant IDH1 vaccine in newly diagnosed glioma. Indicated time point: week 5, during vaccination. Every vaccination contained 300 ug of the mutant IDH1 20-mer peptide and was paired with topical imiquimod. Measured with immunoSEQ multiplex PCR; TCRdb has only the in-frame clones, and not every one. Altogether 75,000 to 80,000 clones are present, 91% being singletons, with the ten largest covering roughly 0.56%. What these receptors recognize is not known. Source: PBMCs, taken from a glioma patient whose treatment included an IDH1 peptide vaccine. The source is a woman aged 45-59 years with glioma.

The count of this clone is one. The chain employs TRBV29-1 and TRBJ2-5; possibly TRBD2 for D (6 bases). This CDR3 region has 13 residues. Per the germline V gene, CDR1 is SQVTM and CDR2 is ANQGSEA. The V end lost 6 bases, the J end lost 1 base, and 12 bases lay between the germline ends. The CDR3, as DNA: TGCAGCGTGAACCGGGGGTTCCAAGAGACCCAGTACTTC. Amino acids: CSVNRGFQETQYF.

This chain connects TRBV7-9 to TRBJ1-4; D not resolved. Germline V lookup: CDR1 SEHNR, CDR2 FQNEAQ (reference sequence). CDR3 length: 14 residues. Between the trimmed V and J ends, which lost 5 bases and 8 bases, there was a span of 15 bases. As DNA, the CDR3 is TGTGCCAGCAGCAGTGGGGAAGGCGAAGAAAAACTGTTTTTT. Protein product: CASSSGEGEEKLFF. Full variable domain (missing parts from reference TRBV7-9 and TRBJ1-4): DTGVSQNPRHKITKRGQNVTFRCDPISEHNRLYWYRQTLGQGPEFLTYFQNEAQLEKSRLLSDRFSAERPKGSFSTLEIQRTEQGDSAMYLCASSSGEGEEKLFFGSGTQLSVL.

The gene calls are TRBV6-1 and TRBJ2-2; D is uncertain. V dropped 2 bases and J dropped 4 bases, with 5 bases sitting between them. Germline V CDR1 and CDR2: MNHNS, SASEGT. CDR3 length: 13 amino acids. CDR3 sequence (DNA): TGTGCCAGCAGTGAACTATCCACCGGGGAGCTGTTTTTT. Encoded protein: CASSELSTGELFF.

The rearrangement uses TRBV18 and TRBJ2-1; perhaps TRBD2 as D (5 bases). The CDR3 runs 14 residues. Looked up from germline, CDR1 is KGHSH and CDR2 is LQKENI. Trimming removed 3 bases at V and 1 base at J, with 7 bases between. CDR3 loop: CASSPSGSYNEQFF. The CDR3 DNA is TGTGCCAGCTCACCGAGCGGTTCCTACAATGAGCAGTTCTTC.

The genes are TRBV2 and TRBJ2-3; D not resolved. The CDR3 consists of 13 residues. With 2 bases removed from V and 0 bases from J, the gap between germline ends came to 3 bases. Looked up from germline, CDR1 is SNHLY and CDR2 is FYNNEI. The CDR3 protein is CASSETSTDTQYF. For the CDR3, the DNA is TGTGCCAGCAGTGAAACTAGCACAGATACGCAGTATTTT. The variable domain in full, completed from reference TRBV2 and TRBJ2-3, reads EPEVTQTPSHQVTQMGQEVILRCVPISNHLYFYWYRQILGQKVEFLVSFYNNEISEKSEIFDDQFSVERPDGSNFTLKIRSTKLEDSAMYFCASSETSTDTQYFGPGTRLTVL.

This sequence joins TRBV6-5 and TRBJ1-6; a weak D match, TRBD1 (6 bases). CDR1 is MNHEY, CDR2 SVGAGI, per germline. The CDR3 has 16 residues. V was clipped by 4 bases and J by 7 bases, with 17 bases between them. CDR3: CASSLLGQGRNSPLHF. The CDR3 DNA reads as TGTGCCAGCAGTTTACTCGGGCAGGGGAGAAATTCACCCCTCCACTTT.

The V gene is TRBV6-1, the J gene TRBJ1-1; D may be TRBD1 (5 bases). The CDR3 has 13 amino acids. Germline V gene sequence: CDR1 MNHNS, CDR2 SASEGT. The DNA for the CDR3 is TGTGCTATATCGGGGCAGGGAGGCACTGAAGCTTTCTTT. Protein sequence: CAISGQGGTEAFF.

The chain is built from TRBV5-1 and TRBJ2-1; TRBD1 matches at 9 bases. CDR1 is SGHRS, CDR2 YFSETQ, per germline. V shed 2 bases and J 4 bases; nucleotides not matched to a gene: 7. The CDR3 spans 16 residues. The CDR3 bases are TGCGCCAGCAGCTTCCAAGAACAGGGGGCGTACAATGAGCAGTTCTTC. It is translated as CASSFQEQGAYNEQFF.

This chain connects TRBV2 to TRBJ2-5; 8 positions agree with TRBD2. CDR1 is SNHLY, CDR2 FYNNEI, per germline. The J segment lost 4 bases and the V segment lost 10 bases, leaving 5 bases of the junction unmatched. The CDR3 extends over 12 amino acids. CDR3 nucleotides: TGTGCCACCGGACTAGCCCGAGAGACCCAGTACTTC. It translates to CATGLARETQYF.

The CDR3 here is CASSLARVGTDYEQYF. CDR3 in DNA: TGTGCCAGCAGCTTGGCGAGGGTGGGGACTGACTACGAGCAGTACTTC. The chain uses TRBV5-8 and TRBJ2-7; weak D call: TRBD2 (6 bases). CDR1 SGHTS and CDR2 YDEGEE come from the germline V gene. V was cut by 0 bases and J by 3 bases, with 16 bases left in between. The CDR3 sequence is 16 residues long.

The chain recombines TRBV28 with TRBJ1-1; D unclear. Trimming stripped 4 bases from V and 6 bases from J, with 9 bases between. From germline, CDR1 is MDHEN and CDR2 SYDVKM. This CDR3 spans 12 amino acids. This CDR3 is CASSSSGPEAFF. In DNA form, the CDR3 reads TGTGCCAGCAGTTCCTCAGGCCCTGAAGCTTTCTTT.

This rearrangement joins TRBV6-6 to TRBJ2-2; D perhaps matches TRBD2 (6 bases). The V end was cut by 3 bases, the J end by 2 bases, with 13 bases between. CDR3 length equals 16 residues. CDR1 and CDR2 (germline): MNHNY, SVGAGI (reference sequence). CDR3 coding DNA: TGTGCCAGCAGTTATAGGAGGGAAGGAAACACCGGGGAGCTGTTTTTT. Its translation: CASSYRREGNTGELFF.

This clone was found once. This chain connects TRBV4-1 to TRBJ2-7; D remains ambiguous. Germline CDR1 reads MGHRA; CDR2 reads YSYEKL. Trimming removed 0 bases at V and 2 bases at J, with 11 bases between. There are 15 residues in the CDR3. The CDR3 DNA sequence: TGCGCCAGCAGCCAAGATAAGTCTCATCCCTACGAGCAGTACTTC. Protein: CASSQDKSHPYEQYF.

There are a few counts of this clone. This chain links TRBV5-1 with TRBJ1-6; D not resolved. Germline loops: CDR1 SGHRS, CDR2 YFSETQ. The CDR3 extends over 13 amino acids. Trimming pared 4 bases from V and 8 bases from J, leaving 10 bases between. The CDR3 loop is CASSERSDSPLHF. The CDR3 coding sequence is TGCGCCAGCAGCGAGAGGTCGGATTCACCCCTCCACTTT.

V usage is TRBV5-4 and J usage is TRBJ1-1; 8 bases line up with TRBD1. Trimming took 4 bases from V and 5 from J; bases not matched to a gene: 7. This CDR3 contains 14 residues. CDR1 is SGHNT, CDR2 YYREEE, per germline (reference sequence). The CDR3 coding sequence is TGTGCCAGCAGCGCCATACAGGGGGGGACTGAAGCTTTCTTT. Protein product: CASSAIQGGTEAFF.

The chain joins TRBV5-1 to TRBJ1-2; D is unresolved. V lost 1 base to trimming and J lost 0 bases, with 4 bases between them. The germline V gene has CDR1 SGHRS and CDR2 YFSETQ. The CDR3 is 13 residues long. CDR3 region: CASSLSSNYGYTF. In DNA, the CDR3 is TGCGCCAGCAGCTTGAGTTCTAACTATGGCTACACCTTC.

For the CDR3, the DNA is TGTGCCAGCAGGAGGGAAAGCTCCTACAATGAGCAGTTCTTC. Amino acid sequence: CASRRESSYNEQFF. The V and J genes are TRBV6-4 and TRBJ2-1; D may be TRBD2 (5 bases). Germline loops: CDR1 MRHNA, CDR2 SNTAGT. Trimming cost V 6 bases and J 0 bases, with 9 bases left between them. This CDR3 contains 14 residues.

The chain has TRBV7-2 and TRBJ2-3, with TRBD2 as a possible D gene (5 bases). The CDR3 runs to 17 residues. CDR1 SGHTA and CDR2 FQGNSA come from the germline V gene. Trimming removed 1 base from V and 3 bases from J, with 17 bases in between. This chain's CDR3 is CASSLDGITQGTDTQYF. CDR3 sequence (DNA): TGTGCCAGCAGCTTAGACGGGATAACGCAAGGGACAGATACGCAGTATTTT.

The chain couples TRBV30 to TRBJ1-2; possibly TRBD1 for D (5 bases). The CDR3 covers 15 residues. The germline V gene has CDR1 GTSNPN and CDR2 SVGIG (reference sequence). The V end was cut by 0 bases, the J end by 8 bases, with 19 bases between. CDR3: CAWSVTGRRGWGYTF. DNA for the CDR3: TGTGCCTGGAGTGTGACGGGGCGTAGGGGTTGGGGCTACACCTTC.

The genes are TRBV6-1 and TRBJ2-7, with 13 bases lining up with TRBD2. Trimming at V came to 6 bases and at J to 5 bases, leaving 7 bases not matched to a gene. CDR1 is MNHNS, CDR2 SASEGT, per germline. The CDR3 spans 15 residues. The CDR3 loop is CASRTGTSGNHEQYF. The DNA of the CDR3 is TGTGCCAGCAGGACAGGGACTAGCGGGAACCACGAGCAGTACTTC.

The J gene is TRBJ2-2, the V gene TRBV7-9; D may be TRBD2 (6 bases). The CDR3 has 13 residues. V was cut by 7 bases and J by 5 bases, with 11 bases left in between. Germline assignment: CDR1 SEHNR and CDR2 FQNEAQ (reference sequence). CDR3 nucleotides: TGTGCCAGCAAGTCACGGGAGACCGGGGAGCTGTTTTTT. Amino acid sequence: CASKSRETGELFF.

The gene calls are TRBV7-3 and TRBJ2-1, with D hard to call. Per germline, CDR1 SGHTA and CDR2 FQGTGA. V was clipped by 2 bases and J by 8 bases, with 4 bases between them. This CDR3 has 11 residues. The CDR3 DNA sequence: TGTGCCAGCAGCTTAGATGATGAGCAGTTCTTC. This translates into CASSLDDEQFF.